The 16 T cell receptor beta chains below all came from one sample that was sequenced in a study of T cells of healthy individuals. Using its own MiXCR run on the 5' RACE reads, TCRdb lists one record per CDR3 protein. The table has nearly 100,000 distinct CDR3 sequences, 15% to 20% seen once. The receptors were gathered from a human donor in good health.

The CDR3 is CASSQDWGTSGPYEQYF. The CDR3 region has the DNA TGCGCCAGCAGCCAAGATTGGGGGACTAGCGGACCCTACGAGCAGTACTTC. The chain has TRBV4-3 and TRBJ2-7; TRBD2 matches at 11 bases. Trimming at V came to 0 bases and at J to 2 bases, leaving 6 bases not matched to a gene. There are 17 residues in the CDR3. The V gene's germline CDR1 is LGHNA and CDR2 YSLEER.

The rearrangement joins TRBV28 to TRBJ2-3; D gene unclear. Germline V gives CDR1 MDHEN, CDR2 SYDVKM. V was trimmed by 3 bases and J by 2 bases, leaving 12 bases between them. The length of the CDR3 is 15 residues. CDR3 protein: CASSFPGPNTDTQYF. The DNA of the CDR3 is TGTGCCAGCAGTTTTCCCGGACCTAACACAGATACGCAGTATTTT.

The table lists this clonotype with a few counts. The rearrangement links TRBV29-1 to TRBJ2-5; possible D gene TRBD2, 6 bases. The CDR3 is 13 amino acids. V dropped 3 bases and J dropped 6 bases, with 14 bases sitting between them. Germline CDR1 SQVTM, CDR2 ANQGSEA. This chain's CDR3 is CSVDGGNSKTQYF. For the CDR3, the DNA is TGCAGCGTTGACGGAGGGAATTCCAAGACCCAGTACTTC.

The table lists this clonotype with many counts. This chain uses TRBV4-3 with TRBJ2-6; possible D gene TRBD1, 6 bases. The ends were cut back, 4 bases at V and 0 bases at J, with 16 bases in the middle. This CDR3 region has 18 residues. The germline V gene encodes CDR1 LGHNA and CDR2 YSLEER. CDR3 DNA sequence: TGCGCCAGCAGCCCGTTCAGGGGTGTCAGCTCTGGGGCCAACGTCCTGACTTTC. Encoded protein: CASSPFRGVSSGANVLTF.

This clonotype was recorded a few times. The gene calls are TRBV3-1 and TRBJ1-4, with a tentative D call TRBD1 (5 bases). Between the trimmed V and J ends, which lost 2 bases and 8 bases, there was a span of 15 bases. This CDR3 is 15 amino acids long. The V gene's germline CDR1 is LGHDT and CDR2 YNNKEL (reference sequence). The CDR3 loop reads CASSQRSTWGEKLFF. For the CDR3, the DNA is TGTGCCAGCAGCCAACGGTCCACGTGGGGCGAAAAACTGTTTTTT.

This clonotype was counted a few times. J is TRBJ1-2 and V is TRBV6-5; D is unresolved. The germline CDR1 and CDR2 sequences are MNHEY and SVGAGI. V was clipped by 6 bases and J by 8 bases, with 13 bases between them. The CDR3 is made up of 12 amino acids. CDR3 sequence: CASRETGLGYTF. In nucleotides, the CDR3 is TGTGCCAGCAGGGAGACCGGGCTGGGCTACACCTTC.

This chain uses TRBV11-2 with TRBJ2-7; 7 nucleotides agree with TRBD1. The CDR3 length is 15 residues. The germline CDR1 and CDR2 sequences are SGHAT and FQNNGV. V lost 5 bases, J lost 6 bases, and 13 bases stayed unmatched. CDR3 sequence reads: CASSRLTGAFGEQYF. The CDR3 region has the DNA TGTGCCAGCAGCCGTCTCACAGGGGCTTTCGGCGAGCAGTACTTC.

The genes are TRBV10-3 and TRBJ2-7, with 8 bases that match TRBD1. Germline values: CDR1 ENHRY, CDR2 SYGVKD. This CDR3 has 13 residues. The V and J ends lost 8 bases and 2 bases, in that order; junction bases with no gene match: 5. CDR3 loop: CAIAQDRAYEQYF. The CDR3 DNA follows: TGTGCCATCGCCCAGGACAGGGCCTACGAGCAGTACTTC.

This chain connects TRBV20-1 to TRBJ2-7; 8 bases fit TRBD1. V dropped 3 bases and J dropped 5; count of bases not matched to a gene: 6. The germline CDR1 and CDR2 sequences are DFQATT and SNEGSKA (reference sequence). The CDR3 totals 13 residues. The CDR3 DNA reads as TGCAGTGCTAGTCAGGGGGCGCTGAACGAGCAGTACTTC. Residues: CSASQGALNEQYF.

The genes are TRBV5-4 and TRBJ2-1; possible D gene TRBD1, 5 bases. V dropped 3 bases and J dropped 6 bases, with 7 bases sitting between them. Germline V CDR1 and CDR2: SGHNT, YYREEE (reference sequence). The CDR3 spans 12 residues. The CDR3 DNA reads TGTGCCAGCAGCTCTGACAGCAATGAGCAGTTCTTC. This translates into CASSSDSNEQFF. Looking up the rest from reference TRBV5-4 and TRBJ2-1 gives the full variable domain: ETGVTQSPTHLIKTRGQQVTLRCSSQSGHNTVSWYQQALGQGPQFIFQYYREEENGRGNFPPRFSGLQFPNYSSELNVNALELDDSALYLCASSSDSNEQFFGPGTRLTVL.

The V gene is TRBV12-3 or TRBV12-4, the J gene TRBJ1-1, with D unclear. V was pared by 7 bases and J by 7 bases, with 25 bases between. The CDR3 is 16 residues long. CDR3 nucleotides: TGTGCCAGCACCCCGCGATTGGACGCAAATAGAGGTGAAGCTTTCTTT. Translation: CASTPRLDANRGEAFF.

V gene TRBV4-1 combines with J gene TRBJ2-1; 9 bases line up with TRBD1. Trimming took 2 bases from V and 9 from J; bases not matched to a gene: 8. CDR1 is MGHRA, CDR2 YSYEKL, per germline. The CDR3 length is 15 residues. CDR3 sequence reads: CASSQPGQGRSEQFF. The CDR3, as DNA: TGCGCCAGCAGCCAACCGGGACAGGGCCGGTCTGAGCAGTTCTTC.

The chain couples TRBV12-3 or TRBV12-4 to TRBJ2-5; possible D gene TRBD2, 5 bases. V was pared by 4 bases and J by 3 bases, with 15 bases between. This CDR3 is built from 15 residues. For the CDR3, the DNA is TGTGCCAGCAGTTCGACGGAGGACTTCGAAGAGACCCAGTACTTC. It specifies CASSSTEDFEETQYF.

This clonotype was counted a single time. V usage is TRBV18 and J usage is TRBJ2-3; 7 nucleotides align to TRBD2. Germline V gene data show CDR1 as KGHSH and CDR2 as LQKENI. With 3 bases clipped from V and 2 bases from J, the junction kept 5 bases outside the gene matches. CDR3 length: 15 amino acids. CDR3 sequence: CASSPLGGNTDTQYF. The DNA for the CDR3 is TGTGCCAGCTCACCCCTGGGAGGGAACACAGATACGCAGTATTTT. Based on the CDR3 plus reference TRBV18 and TRBJ2-3, the full variable domain is NAGVMQNPRHLVRRRGQEARLRCSPMKGHSHVYWYRQLPEEGLKFMVYLQKENIIDESGMPKERFSAEFPKEGPSILRIQQVVRGDSAAYFCASSPLGGNTDTQYFGPGTRLTVL.

This clonotype came up many times. The chain combines TRBV20-1 with TRBJ2-7, with D possibly being TRBD1 (6 bases). Germline V gene data show CDR1 as DFQATT and CDR2 as SNEGSKA (reference sequence). The length of the CDR3 is 13 residues. The germline V and J ends were trimmed by 2 bases and 3 bases, with 11 bases remaining between them. CDR3: CSARPGQDYEQYF. The CDR3 nucleotides are TGCAGTGCTAGACCGGGACAAGACTACGAGCAGTACTTC.

In this sample, this clonotype turned up many times. The chain combines TRBV7-6 with TRBJ2-1; D gene unclear. Trimming removed 10 bases at V and 4 bases at J, with 20 bases between. The CDR3 extends over 15 amino acids. CDR1 SGHVS and CDR2 FNYEAQ come from the germline V gene. The CDR3 DNA reads as TGTGCCACCTCCCCCGGAACAGAGATTTACAATGAGCAGTTCTTC. Its protein is CATSPGTEIYNEQFF.